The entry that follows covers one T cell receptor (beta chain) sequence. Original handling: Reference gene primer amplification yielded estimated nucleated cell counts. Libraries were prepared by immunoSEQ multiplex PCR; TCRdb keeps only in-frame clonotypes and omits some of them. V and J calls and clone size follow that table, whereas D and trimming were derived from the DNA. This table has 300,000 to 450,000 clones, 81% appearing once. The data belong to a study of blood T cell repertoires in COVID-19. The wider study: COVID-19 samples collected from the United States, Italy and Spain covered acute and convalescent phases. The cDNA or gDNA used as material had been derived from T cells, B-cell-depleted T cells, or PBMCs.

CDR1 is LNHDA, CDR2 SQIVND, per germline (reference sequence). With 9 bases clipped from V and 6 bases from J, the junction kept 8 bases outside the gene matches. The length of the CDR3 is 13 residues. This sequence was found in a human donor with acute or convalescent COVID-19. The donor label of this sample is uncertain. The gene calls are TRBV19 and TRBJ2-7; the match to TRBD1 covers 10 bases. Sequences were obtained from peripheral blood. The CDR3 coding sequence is TGTGCCAGGGCCGGGACAGGGGTCCTCGAGCAGTACTTC. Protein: CARAGTGVLEQYF.